Below are 12 T cell receptor beta chains sequenced from a single sample in a study of shared clonotypes between healthy human individuals (dated by TCRdb to the early 2020s). The library was generated by the immunoSEQ multiplex PCR assay. In its TCRdb copy, this immuneACCESS table keeps in-frame sequences only and misses some clones. Where compared with another copy, unresolved V genes explain less than half of these, and the others have no known cause. For this sample there are just over 2,000,000 clones; 95% appear just once. The leading ten clones occupy about 0.13% of the sample. Sequencing used naive CD4+ T cells sorted from blood. Per the publication, the cell subset or site label means: CD45RA+ positively selected. Receptors originate from a man aged 18 to 29 in good health.

This rearrangement joins TRBV5-1 to TRBJ1-4; D uncertain. Germline V gene data show CDR1 as SGHRS and CDR2 as YFSETQ. V lost 4 bases and J lost 7, with 17 bases in between. This CDR3 has 15 amino acids. The CDR3 bases are TGCGCCAGCAGCCCCCTACAACGGGGAGGTGAAAAACTGTTTTTT. As protein: CASSPLQRGGEKLFF.

The V and J genes are TRBV6-4 and TRBJ2-7; 7 nucleotides agree with TRBD1. In germline, CDR1 is MRHNA, CDR2 SNTAGT. Germline trimming cut 2 bases from V and 1 base from J; bases unmatched to any gene: 8. The CDR3 length is 16 residues. Here the CDR3 reads CASSDPTGTASYEQYF. CDR3 DNA: TGTGCCAGCAGTGACCCGACCGGGACAGCGTCCTACGAGCAGTACTTC.

The chain is built from TRBV29-1 and TRBJ2-1, with a possible D match to TRBD2 (5 bases). Germline lookup yields CDR1 SQVTM and CDR2 ANQGSEA. The CDR3 is 14 residues long. The germline V and J ends were trimmed by 8 bases and 4 bases, with 18 bases remaining between them. CDR3 coding DNA: TGCAGCAAACTCGGACTGTTCCCTTACAATGAGCAGTTCTTC. This gives the protein CSKLGLFPYNEQFF.

This chain uses TRBV25-1 with TRBJ1-1, with TRBD1 matching over 7 bases. The V gene end was trimmed by 6 bases and the J gene end by 9 bases; junction bases not matched to a gene: 7. Germline assignment: CDR1 MGHDK and CDR2 SYGVNS. The CDR3 has 12 residues. The chain's CDR3 is CASRAEGAKAFF. CDR3 bases: TGTGCCAGCAGAGCCGAGGGGGCAAAAGCTTTCTTT.

This rearrangement joins TRBV30 to TRBJ1-6; D is possibly TRBD1 (6 bases). The CDR3 consists of 15 residues. V lost 4 bases to trimming and J lost 8 bases, with 18 bases between them. Germline values: CDR1 GTSNPN, CDR2 SVGIG (reference sequence). The DNA for the CDR3 is TGTGCCTGGACCCCACCCGGACAGAAACATTCACCCCTCCACTTT. Protein product: CAWTPPGQKHSPLHF.

The chain joins TRBV11-3 to TRBJ2-5; a possible D gene is TRBD2 (6 bases). The germline V gene encodes CDR1 SGHNT and CDR2 YENEEA. The CDR3 contains 14 residues. The V end was cut by 0 bases, the J end by 4 bases, with 9 bases between. In nucleotides, the CDR3 is TGTGCCAGCAGCTTAGATCAAGCGGGAGAGACCCAGTACTTC. Protein: CASSLDQAGETQYF. The full variable domain, with the rest looked up from reference TRBV11-3 and TRBJ2-5, is EAGVVQSPRYKIIEKKQPVAFWCNPISGHNTLYWYLQNLGQGPELLIRYENEEAVDDSQLPKDRFSAERLKGVDSTLKIQPAELGDSAVYLCASSLDQAGETQYFGPGTRLLVL.

The V call is TRBV27, the J call TRBJ2-5; D is tentatively TRBD1 or TRBD2 (6 bases each). Trimming shortened V by 2 bases and J by 0 bases, and 10 bases separated the two germline ends. Germline CDR1 is MNHEY and CDR2 is SMNVEV (reference sequence). The CDR3 covers 15 residues. CDR3 sequence (DNA): TGTGCCAGCAGTTTAGGCGGGACAAACCAAGAGACCCAGTACTTC. As protein: CASSLGGTNQETQYF.

Details on this clone: One end of the junction is discordant with germline, which a read error may explain. This chain connects TRBV2 to TRBJ2-3; D may correspond to TRBD1 or TRBD2 (6 bases each). CDR1 and CDR2 from the germline V gene are SNHLY and FYNNEI. There are 12 residues in the CDR3. DNA for the CDR3: TGTGCCAGCAGTGAATCTGGGTGGGGGGCCGTGTTT. This sequence encodes CASSESGWGAVF.

The J gene is TRBJ2-1, the V gene TRBV7-9; D unresolved. V lost 6 bases and J 12 bases, leaving 12 bases between the germline ends. Germline V gene sequence: CDR1 SEHNR, CDR2 FQNEAQ (reference sequence). CDR3 size: 11 residues. The CDR3 loop reads CASRREAMQFF. For the CDR3, the DNA is TGTGCCAGCAGGCGAGAGGCGATGCAGTTCTTC.

CDR3 in amino acids: CASSPGTGGANTQYF. In DNA form, the CDR3 reads TGTGCCAGCAGCCCTGGGACAGGGGGCGCAAATACGCAGTATTTT. The V gene is TRBV5-4, the J gene TRBJ2-3, with 12 positions matching TRBD1. Germline lookup yields CDR1 SGHNT and CDR2 YYREEE (reference sequence). The CDR3 spans 15 residues. Trimming took 4 bases from V and 7 from J; bases not matched to a gene: 7.

The rearrangement uses TRBV11-2 and TRBJ2-5; D possibly corresponds to TRBD1 (7 bases). CDR3 length equals 16 residues. Germline V gene data show CDR1 as SGHAT and CDR2 as FQNNGV. V gave up 1 base and J gave up 1 base, with 13 bases separating them. CDR3 in amino acids: CASSLAGGTVQETQYF. CDR3 nucleotides: TGTGCCAGCAGCTTAGCCGGAGGGACAGTCCAAGAGACCCAGTACTTC.

This sequence joins TRBV6-6 and TRBJ1-4; maybe TRBD1 (6 bases). CDR3 size: 16 residues. The germline gives CDR1 MNHNY, CDR2 SVGAGI (reference sequence). Trimming left V 2 bases short and J 7 bases short, with 17 bases between. This CDR3 is CASSYPGGGEGEKLFF. The CDR3 DNA reads as TGTGCCAGCAGTTACCCCGGAGGGGGTGAGGGTGAAAAACTGTTTTTT.